The 10 T cell receptor beta chains listed next were all sequenced from one sample in a study of circulating CD8 cells and anti-PD-1 response in melanoma. Sorting of live CD3+CD8+TCRalphabeta+ cells by PD-1 and/or TIGIT gave four subsets. Using around 15 ng of total RNA, TCR libraries were made with the QIAseq Immune Repertoire TCR panel. Via MiXCR, TCRdb re-called the reads, giving one row per CDR3 protein. Counted here are about 550 distinct CDR3 sequences, around 6.9% occurring once; the ten biggest clones make up 20% to 30%. Here the sequenced sample was CD8+ T cells from PBMCs, taken at baseline or after one month of anti-PD-1 therapy (not recorded which). The receptors come from a human donor with melanoma.

In its sample, this clonotype ranks as medium-sized. The chain is built from TRBV27 and TRBJ2-6; D call uncertain. This CDR3 has 15 residues. Trimming took 5 bases from V and 4 from J, leaving 12 bases between them. The germline V gene has CDR1 MNHEY and CDR2 SMNVEV (reference sequence). CDR3 region: CASSGPPDGANVLTF. The CDR3 coding sequence is TGTGCCAGCAGTGGACCGCCCGACGGGGCCAACGTCCTGACTTTC.

This clonotype is medium-sized. This chain links TRBV28 with TRBJ1-4, with D tentatively TRBD1 (5 bases). Trimming left V 5 bases short and J 0 bases short, with 13 bases between. The CDR3 is 16 residues long. The germline V gene encodes CDR1 MDHEN and CDR2 SYDVKM. DNA for the CDR3: TGTGCCAGCAGTCCACCCGGCAGGGCAACTAATGAAAAACTGTTTTTT. Residues: CASSPPGRATNEKLFF. The full variable domain, with the rest looked up from reference TRBV28 and TRBJ1-4, is DVKVTQSSRYLVKRTGEKVFLECVQDMDHENMFWYRQDPGLGLRLIYFSYDVKMKEKGDIPEGYSVSREKKERFSLILESASTNQTSMYLCASSPPGRATNEKLFFGSGTQLSVL.

This clonotype qualifies as large. The chain has TRBV4-1 and TRBJ1-5, with D tentatively TRBD1 (5 bases). V lost 0 bases and J lost 1, with 7 bases in between. This CDR3 has 15 residues. Germline CDR1 is MGHRA and CDR2 is YSYEKL. The CDR3 region is CASSQDYRSNQPQHF. The CDR3 nucleotides are TGCGCCAGCAGCCAAGATTACAGGAGCAATCAGCCCCAGCATTTT.

The rearrangement uses TRBV30 and TRBJ2-4; D call uncertain. Germline-derived CDR1 and CDR2 are GTSNPN and SVGIG (reference sequence). V was shortened by 8 bases and J by 7 bases, with 18 bases between the two germline ends. This CDR3 spans 13 amino acids. The CDR3 nucleotides read TGTGCCGCCCGCATAGGAGATAAGAACATTCAGTACTTC. This encodes CAARIGDKNIQYF.

Sample share makes this clonotype large. This chain uses TRBV28 with TRBJ2-1; no reliable D call. This CDR3 is built from 14 residues. The germline gives CDR1 MDHEN, CDR2 SYDVKM. V gave up 6 bases and J gave up 2 bases, with 11 bases separating them. The CDR3 DNA is TGTGCCAGCAGCCTCGGAGAGGCCTACAATGAGCAGTTCTTC. Amino acid sequence: CASSLGEAYNEQFF.

This clonotype is labeled large. This chain uses TRBV7-2 with TRBJ1-1; D is unresolved. This CDR3 region has 14 residues. Germline V gene sequence: CDR1 SGHTA, CDR2 FQGNSA. V gave up 5 bases and J gave up 3 bases, with 13 bases separating them. The CDR3 sequence is CASSPDYGDTEAFF. For the CDR3, the DNA is TGTGCCAGCAGCCCAGACTACGGGGACACTGAAGCTTTCTTT.

This clonotype is deemed large. The chain has TRBV6-1 and TRBJ2-5; perhaps TRBD2 as D (6 bases). The CDR3 length is 14 residues. Germline V lookup: CDR1 MNHNS, CDR2 SASEGT. Trimming took 2 bases from V and 6 from J, leaving 13 bases between them. The CDR3, as DNA: TGTGCCAGCAGTGAAACGCCGGAGGGGAAGACCCAGTACTTC. It encodes CASSETPEGKTQYF.

This clonotype is large (0.1 to 1%) by share. V usage is TRBV28 and J usage is TRBJ2-7, with TRBD2 as a possible D gene (6 bases). The CDR3 is 15 residues long. Trimming shortened V by 8 bases and J by 6 bases, and 23 bases separated the two germline ends. Germline CDR1 MDHEN, CDR2 SYDVKM. CDR3 protein: CASRSSGTFSGEQYF. The DNA of the CDR3 is TGTGCCAGCCGGTCCTCCGGGACTTTCTCTGGCGAGCAGTACTTC.

By proportion, this clonotype is large. This chain connects TRBV12-3 or TRBV12-4 to TRBJ2-1, with 7 positions matching TRBD2. This CDR3 has 18 residues. The J segment lost 0 bases and the V segment lost 5 bases, leaving 13 bases of the junction unmatched. CDR3 in DNA: TGTGCCAGCAGTCCCACGGGCGGGCTAGCGGCCTCCTACAATGAGCAGTTCTTC. This codes for CASSPTGGLAASYNEQFF.

This clonotype is categorized as medium-sized. The genes are TRBV25-1 and TRBJ2-7, with D perhaps matching TRBD1 (6 bases). The germline V and J ends were trimmed by 6 bases and 2 bases, with 11 bases remaining between them. The CDR3 has 13 amino acids. The germline gives CDR1 MGHDK, CDR2 SYGVNS. CDR3 sequence: CASRGTSPYEQYF. As DNA, the CDR3 is TGTGCCAGCAGGGGGACATCCCCCTACGAGCAGTACTTC.